These T cell receptor beta chains were read from a single sample in a study of shared clonotypes between healthy human individuals. Data came from immunoSEQ multiplex PCR; TCRdb stores just in-frame clones and leaves some out. The sample lists roughly 650,000 clones, about 97% occurring once. The sample taken for sequencing was naive CD4+ T cells sorted from blood. These TCRs come from a woman aged 25 to 39 in good health. Each CDR3 is given with its conserved first and last residue. The D gene is left open where the match is weak. Rows give clone size only sometimes, using once, few, many, or a class for an expanded clone.

size: once
D: -
J: TRBJ2-5
V: TRBV27
CDR3: CASSLDQETQYF
DNA: TGTGCCAGCAGCCTGGACCAAGAGACCCAGTACTTC

size: -
D: TRBD2
J: TRBJ2-7
V: TRBV28
CDR3: CASRTGLGATYEQYF
DNA: TGTGCCAGCAGGACCGGACTAGGGGCAACCTACGAGCAGTACTTC

size: -
D: -
J: TRBJ2-7
V: TRBV28
CDR3: CASSDHRFLYEQYF
DNA: TGTGCCAGCAGTGATCACAGATTCCTCTACGAGCAGTACTTC

size: -
D: TRBD1
J: TRBJ1-2
V: TRBV28
CDR3: CAAGTEGYTF
DNA: TGTGCCGCCGGGACAGAAGGATACACCTTC

size: -
D: -
J: TRBJ1-6
V: TRBV2
CDR3: CASGGVRNSPLHF
DNA: TGTGCCTCGGGGGGGGTGAGGAATTCACCCCTCCACTTT

size: -
D: -
J: TRBJ2-5
V: TRBV18
CDR3: CASSPPLRNSQETQYF
DNA: TGTGCCAGCTCACCACCATTAAGGAACTCCCAAGAGACCCAGTACTTC

size: -
D: TRBD1
J: TRBJ2-7
V: TRBV6-5
CDR3: CASRGGQGPAEQYF
DNA: TGTGCCAGCCGGGGAGGACAGGGCCCGGCCGAGCAGTACTTC

size: -
D: -
J: TRBJ1-3
V: TRBV4-1
CDR3: CASSHVAGNTIYF
DNA: TGCGCCAGCAGCCATGTGGCGGGAAACACCATATATTTT

size: -
D: TRBD1
J: TRBJ2-7
V: TRBV27
CDR3: CASSPSPGQGAPYEQYF
DNA: TGTGCCAGCAGCCCGAGCCCGGGACAGGGGGCGCCCTACGAGCAGTACTTC

size: -
D: TRBD2
J: TRBJ2-1
V: TRBV2
CDR3: CASSETSGRYNEQFF
DNA: TGTGCCAGCAGTGAAACTAGCGGGAGATACAATGAGCAGTTCTTC

size: -
D: -
J: TRBJ2-7
V: TRBV19
CDR3: CASSRGPIYYEQYF
DNA: TGTGCCAGTAGTAGGGGACCGATTTACTACGAGCAGTACTTC

size: -
D: TRBD2
J: TRBJ2-5
V: TRBV5-1
CDR3: CASSLSAGAEETQYF
DNA: TGCGCCAGCAGCCTTTCGGCGGGAGCAGAAGAGACCCAGTACTTC

size: -
D: -
J: TRBJ2-1
V: TRBV30
CDR3: CAWRGGRLPRYNEQFF
DNA: TGTGCCTGGAGAGGGGGGAGGCTACCCCGGTACAATGAGCAGTTCTTC

size: -
D: -
J: TRBJ2-5
V: TRBV19
CDR3: CASRPHTLQETQYF
DNA: TGTGCCAGCCGACCCCACACCCTCCAAGAGACCCAGTACTTC

size: -
D: TRBD2
J: TRBJ2-7
V: TRBV7-9
CDR3: CASSLGRGEAGGPPYEQYF
DNA: TGTGCCAGCAGCTTAGGGCGGGGTGAAGCGGGAGGGCCCCCCTACGAGCAGTACTTC

size: -
D: -
J: TRBJ2-7
V: TRBV7-8
CDR3: CASSLVAISLSREQYF
DNA: TGTGCCAGCAGCTTAGTAGCGATATCATTATCAAGAGAGCAGTACTTC

size: -
D: TRBD1
J: TRBJ1-3
V: TRBV18
CDR3: CASSPQWTGNSGNTIYF
DNA: TGTGCCAGCTCACCCCAGTGGACAGGGAACTCTGGAAACACCATATATTTT

size: -
D: -
J: TRBJ2-7
V: TRBV14
CDR3: CASSQDGLSEQYF
DNA: TGTGCCAGCAGCCAAGATGGGTTGTCCGAGCAGTACTTC

size: -
D: -
J: TRBJ2-3
V: TRBV27
CDR3: CASTNLRTADTQYF
DNA: TGTGCCAGCACTAACCTAAGGACAGCAGATACGCAGTATTTT

size: once
D: -
J: TRBJ2-4
V: TRBV4-1
CDR3: CASSLQDKAKNIQYF
DNA: TGCGCCAGCAGCCTTCAAGACAAGGCAAAAAACATTCAGTACTTC

size: -
D: -
J: TRBJ1-2
V: TRBV5-1
CDR3: CASSPEPGVGYTF
DNA: TGCGCCAGCAGCCCGGAGCCGGGGGTCGGCTACACCTTC

size: -
D: TRBD1
J: TRBJ2-5
V: TRBV7-6
CDR3: CASSPRTGVWKETQYF
DNA: TGTGCCAGCAGCCCCAGGACAGGGGTTTGGAAGGAGACCCAGTACTTC

size: once
D: -
J: TRBJ2-3
V: TRBV6-1
CDR3: CASLAAVGTDTQYF
DNA: TGTGCCAGTTTGGCGGCAGTCGGCACAGATACGCAGTATTTT

size: -
D: -
J: TRBJ1-5
V: TRBV15
CDR3: CATSTEIQIRQPQHF
DNA: TGTGCCACCAGCACCGAGATACAGATAAGGCAGCCCCAGCATTTT

size: -
D: -
J: TRBJ2-7
V: TRBV11-2
CDR3: CASSLDRPYEQYF
DNA: TGTGCCAGCAGCTTAGACAGACCCTACGAGCAGTACTTC

size: -
D: -
J: TRBJ2-2
V: TRBV18
CDR3: CASSPFNRQNTGELFF
DNA: TGTGCCAGCTCACCATTTAACAGACAGAACACCGGGGAGCTGTTTTTT

size: -
D: TRBD1
J: TRBJ1-5
V: TRBV19
CDR3: CASSIGGTGMQPQHF
DNA: TGTGCCAGTAGTATAGGGGGGACAGGGATGCAGCCCCAGCATTTT

size: -
D: TRBD1
J: TRBJ2-3
V: TRBV30
CDR3: CAWSWTGGSSDTQYF
DNA: TGTGCCTGGAGTTGGACAGGGGGATCATCAGATACGCAGTATTTT

size: -
D: -
J: TRBJ1-3
V: TRBV14
CDR3: CASSQAELSGNTIYF
DNA: TGTGCCAGCAGCCAAGCTGAACTCTCTGGAAACACCATATATTTT

size: -
D: TRBD1
J: TRBJ1-2
V: TRBV27
CDR3: CASSQGTGGIYGYTF
DNA: TGTGCCAGCAGTCAGGGGACAGGGGGCATCTATGGCTACACCTTC

size: -
D: -
J: TRBJ2-1
V: TRBV7-9
CDR3: CASSLDRGLRNEQFF
DNA: TGTGCCAGCAGCTTAGACAGGGGACTTAGGAATGAGCAGTTCTTC

size: -
D: TRBD2
J: TRBJ2-6
V: TRBV5-1
CDR3: CASSSLAGASSGANVLTF
DNA: TGCGCCAGCAGCTCCTTAGCGGGAGCGAGCTCTGGGGCCAACGTCCTGACTTTC

size: -
D: -
J: TRBJ1-1
V: TRBV18
CDR3: CASSPRESATEAFF
DNA: TGTGCCAGCTCACCACGGGAGAGCGCTACTGAAGCTTTCTTT

size: once
D: -
J: TRBJ1-4
V: TRBV28
CDR3: CASGPGLYNEKLFF
DNA: TGTGCCAGCGGGCCGGGACTCTATAATGAAAAACTGTTTTTT

size: -
D: -
J: TRBJ2-3
V: TRBV2
CDR3: CASSERLPPTDTQYF
DNA: TGTGCCAGCAGTGAAAGACTACCTCCCACAGATACGCAGTATTTT

size: -
D: -
J: TRBJ1-5
V: TRBV15
CDR3: CATSSIDPQHF
DNA: TGTGCCACCAGCAGTATCGACCCCCAGCATTTT

size: -
D: -
J: TRBJ2-1
V: TRBV6-1
CDR3: CASKDKYYNEQFF
DNA: TGTGCCAGCAAAGACAAATACTACAATGAGCAGTTCTTC

size: -
D: -
J: TRBJ2-7
V: TRBV18
CDR3: CASSPSSEQYF
DNA: TGTGCCAGCTCACCAAGTAGCGAGCAGTACTTC

size: -
D: -
J: TRBJ2-7
V: TRBV27
CDR3: CASSRQENYEQYF
DNA: TGTGCCAGCAGTAGACAGGAAAACTACGAGCAGTACTTC

size: -
D: TRBD1
J: TRBJ2-7
V: TRBV29-1
CDR3: CSVDTTGTGNEQYF
DNA: TGCAGCGTTGATACCACCGGGACAGGGAACGAGCAGTACTTC

size: -
D: -
J: TRBJ1-4
V: TRBV28
CDR3: CASSIRAKGKLFF
DNA: TGTGCCAGCAGTATCCGGGCCAAGGGAAAACTGTTTTTT

size: -
D: -
J: TRBJ2-1
V: TRBV7-8
CDR3: CASSSTRISYNEQFF
DNA: TGTGCCAGCAGCTCTACTCGTATTTCCTACAATGAGCAGTTCTTC

size: -
D: TRBD1
J: TRBJ1-1
V: TRBV7-9
CDR3: CASSYLQGTEAFF
DNA: TGTGCCAGCAGCTACCTACAGGGGACTGAAGCTTTCTTT

size: -
D: -
J: TRBJ2-7
V: TRBV28
CDR3: CASSLWTGPLTYEQYF
DNA: TGTGCCAGCAGTTTATGGACAGGCCCCCTTACCTACGAGCAGTACTTC

size: -
D: -
J: TRBJ2-1
V: TRBV2
CDR3: CATRVERTRTEQFF
DNA: TGTGCCACCCGAGTGGAGCGGACACGTACTGAGCAGTTCTTC

size: -
D: TRBD1
J: TRBJ1-5
V: TRBV19
CDR3: CASSMYWGRDRLQPQHF
DNA: TGTGCCAGTAGTATGTATTGGGGCCGGGACAGGCTGCAGCCCCAGCATTTT

size: -
D: -
J: TRBJ1-1
V: TRBV2
CDR3: CASSEYFGIKVNTEAFF
DNA: TGTGCCAGCAGTGAATATTTTGGGATAAAGGTGAACACTGAAGCTTTCTTT